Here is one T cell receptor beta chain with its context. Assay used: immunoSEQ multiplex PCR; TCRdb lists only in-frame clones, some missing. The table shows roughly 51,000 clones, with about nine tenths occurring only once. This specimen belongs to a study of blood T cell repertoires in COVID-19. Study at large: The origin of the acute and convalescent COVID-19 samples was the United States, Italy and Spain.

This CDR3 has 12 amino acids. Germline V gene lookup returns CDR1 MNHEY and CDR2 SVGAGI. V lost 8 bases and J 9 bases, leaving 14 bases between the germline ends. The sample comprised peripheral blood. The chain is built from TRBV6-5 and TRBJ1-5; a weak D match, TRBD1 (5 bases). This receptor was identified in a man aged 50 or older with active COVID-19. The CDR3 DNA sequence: TGTGCCAGCGACAGCTCCTCATTGCCCCAGCATTTT. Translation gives CASDSSSLPQHF.